The 18 T cell receptor beta chains reported below all come from one sample, sequenced in a study of blood T cell repertoires in COVID-19 (dated by TCRdb to the early 2020s). Library preparation used the immunoSEQ multiplex PCR assay. Imported from immuneACCESS, the table was reduced by TCRdb to in-frame sequences with V and J called. These copies leave out some clones; in studies compared against another copy, an unresolved V gene accounts for under half, and the cause of the remainder is not known. This sample is represented by approximately 300,000 clones; around 82% of them were singletons. About 1.2% of the sample lies in the top ten. The specimen sequenced was peripheral blood. These TCRs come from a woman between 45 and 65 years old with acute or convalescent COVID-19.

The chain links TRBV7-9 to TRBJ1-6, with 11 bases identical to TRBD1. The germline V gene encodes CDR1 SEHNR and CDR2 FQNEAQ (reference sequence). V was pared by 4 bases and J by 9 bases, with 11 bases of the junction left unmatched. There are 17 residues in the CDR3. CDR3 in DNA: TGTGCCAGCAGCTCTTCTACCGGGACAGGGGGTCGTTCACCCCTCCACTTT. Encoded protein: CASSSSTGTGGRSPLHF. The variable domain in full, completed from reference TRBV7-9 and TRBJ1-6, reads DTGVSQNPRHKITKRGQNVTFRCDPISEHNRLYWYRQTLGQGPEFLTYFQNEAQLEKSRLLSDRFSAERPKGSFSTLEIQRTEQGDSAMYLCASSSSTGTGGRSPLHFGNGTRLTVT.

The rearrangement links TRBV6-2 or TRBV6-3 to TRBJ2-1; 9 bases are shared with TRBD1. J was trimmed by 7 bases and V by 0 bases; bases with no gene match: 4. This CDR3 is built from 15 residues. CDR1 and CDR2 from the germline V gene are MNHEY and SVGEGT. The CDR3 sequence is CASSYSTGGSNEQFF. The CDR3 DNA follows: TGTGCCAGCAGTTACTCGACAGGGGGATCGAATGAGCAGTTCTTC.

The J gene is TRBJ2-1, the V gene TRBV19, with a possible D match to TRBD1 (6 bases). Trimming removed 3 bases from V and 6 bases from J, with 9 bases in between. Germline V gene lookup returns CDR1 LNHDA and CDR2 SQIVND (reference sequence). The CDR3 totals 13 residues. CDR3 in amino acids: CASSIARGNEQFF. The CDR3 bases are TGTGCCAGTAGTATTGCCAGGGGCAATGAGCAGTTCTTC.

The rearrangement uses TRBV10-3 and TRBJ1-4; 10 positions agree with TRBD1. The germline gives CDR1 ENHRY, CDR2 SYGVKD. This CDR3 has 17 residues. V was clipped by 7 bases and J by 6 bases; unmatched bases: 14. CDR3 nucleotides: TGTGCCATCAAGCCGGGACAGGGGTCCCAGGAGGATGAAAAACTGTTTTTT. This codes for CAIKPGQGSQEDEKLFF.

J is TRBJ2-1 and V is TRBV10-1; TRBD1 aligns across 10 bases. The germline V gene encodes CDR1 WNHNN and CDR2 SYGVQD (reference sequence). The CDR3 loop spans 14 amino acids. The trim removed 3 bases at V and 5 bases at J, leaving 1 base unmatched. The CDR3 bases are TGCGCCAGCAGTGACGGGACAGGGGACAATGAGCAGTTCTTC. This gives the protein CASSDGTGDNEQFF.

The chain recombines TRBV9 with TRBJ1-3; 8 nucleotides line up with TRBD1. This CDR3 is built from 16 residues. Unmatched junction bases numbered 10, after V lost 4 bases and J lost 4 bases. CDR1 and CDR2 from the germline V gene are SGDLS and YYNGEE. The chain's CDR3 is CASSFAGTGRGNTIYF. The CDR3 region has the DNA TGTGCCAGCAGCTTTGCTGGGACAGGTAGGGGAAACACCATATATTTT.

The V call is TRBV7-2, the J call TRBJ1-1; D ambiguous. The ends were cut back, 2 bases at V and 1 base at J, with 5 bases in the middle. CDR1 SGHTA and CDR2 FQGNSA come from the germline V gene. CDR3 size: 13 residues. The CDR3 DNA reads as TGTGCCAGCAGCTTATACTGGAACACTGAAGCTTTCTTT. It codes for CASSLYWNTEAFF.

V usage is TRBV9 and J usage is TRBJ2-5; TRBD2 matches 12 bases. The CDR3 consists of 16 residues. The germline gives CDR1 SGDLS, CDR2 YYNGEE. V dropped 3 bases and J dropped 3; count of bases not matched to a gene: 6. CDR3 protein: CASSGRLAGEEETQYF. CDR3 DNA sequence: TGTGCCAGCAGCGGGAGACTAGCGGGAGAGGAAGAGACCCAGTACTTC.

The V and J genes are TRBV27 and TRBJ1-4, with 9 bases that match TRBD1. Per germline, CDR1 MNHEY and CDR2 SMNVEV (reference sequence). The CDR3 spans 14 residues. Trimming took 2 bases from V and 10 from J; bases not matched to a gene: 5. The CDR3 nucleotides read TGTGCCAGCAGTTTAGGACAGGGGACCCGAAAACTGTTTTTT. This encodes CASSLGQGTRKLFF.

This chain joins TRBV30 and TRBJ1-1; perhaps TRBD1 as D (5 bases). The CDR3 runs 12 residues. Trimming removed 3 bases from V and 1 base from J, with 6 bases in between. CDR1 and CDR2 (germline): GTSNPN, SVGIG (reference sequence). CDR3 DNA: TGTGCCTGGAGAAGGGGGAACACTGAAGCTTTCTTT. As protein: CAWRRGNTEAFF.

The chain couples TRBV27 to TRBJ2-3, with D perhaps TRBD1 (5 bases). Germline V gene sequence: CDR1 MNHEY, CDR2 SMNVEV (reference sequence). The CDR3 length is 15 residues. Trimming took off 4 bases at V and 0 bases at J, with 11 bases between the two ends. The CDR3 nucleotides are TGTGCCAGCAGTTCCCCTAGGGGAAGCACAGATACGCAGTATTTT. Translated, it gives CASSSPRGSTDTQYF.

About this clone: The same CDR3 also results from other DNA sequences found in this sample. The chain uses TRBV5-5 and TRBJ1-4, with TRBD1 identical over 9 bases. The CDR3 length is 15 residues. CDR1 SGHKS and CDR2 YYEKEE come from the germline V gene (reference sequence). With 3 bases clipped from V and 7 bases from J, the junction kept 7 bases outside the gene matches. The CDR3 reads CASSSTGGLGEKLFF. CDR3 DNA sequence: TGTGCCAGCAGCTCAACAGGGGGCCTGGGTGAAAAACTGTTTTTT.

The genes are TRBV7-9 and TRBJ1-1; D not resolved. There are 15 residues in the CDR3. V lost 0 bases and J 1 base, leaving 9 bases between the germline ends. The V gene's germline CDR1 is SEHNR and CDR2 FQNEAQ (reference sequence). This CDR3 is CASSLALGRNTEAFF. CDR3 coding DNA: TGTGCCAGCAGCTTAGCGTTGGGGAGGAACACTGAAGCTTTCTTT. Together with reference TRBV7-9 and TRBJ1-1, the CDR3 gives the full variable domain: DTGVSQNPRHKITKRGQNVTFRCDPISEHNRLYWYRQTLGQGPEFLTYFQNEAQLEKSRLLSDRFSAERPKGSFSTLEIQRTEQGDSAMYLCASSLALGRNTEAFFGQGTRLTVV.

This chain joins TRBV2 and TRBJ1-3; D gene uncertain. The V end lost 4 bases, the J end lost 2 bases, and 9 bases lay between the germline ends. The CDR3 totals 14 residues. CDR1 SNHLY and CDR2 FYNNEI come from the germline V gene. The CDR3 loop reads CASSGAGTGNTIYF. DNA for the CDR3: TGTGCCAGCAGTGGGGCAGGTACTGGAAACACCATATATTTT.

This rearrangement joins TRBV3-1 (or the pseudogene TRBV3-2) to TRBJ2-1; the D gene is possibly TRBD2 (6 bases). V gave up 5 bases and J gave up 7 bases, with 15 bases separating them. There are 14 residues in the CDR3. Germline CDR1 and CDR2: LGHDT and YNNKEL (reference sequence). The CDR3 is CASSSTSRGNEQFF. The CDR3 DNA reads as TGTGCCAGCAGCAGCACGTCGCGGGGTAATGAGCAGTTCTTC.

The V gene is TRBV6-5, the J gene TRBJ1-1, with 9 bases identical to TRBD1. V lost 0 bases and J lost 4; bases outside the gene matches: 0. There are 14 residues in the CDR3. In germline, CDR1 is MNHEY, CDR2 SVGAGI. CDR3 nucleotides: TGTGCCAGCAGTTACTCGGACAGGGGCACTGAAGCTTTCTTT. Protein sequence: CASSYSDRGTEAFF.

The chain employs TRBV9 and TRBJ1-3; 7 nucleotides align to TRBD1. Germline lookup yields CDR1 SGDLS and CDR2 YYNGEE. The length of the CDR3 is 14 residues. V gave up 5 bases and J gave up 4 bases; unmatched junction bases: 6. Written as DNA, the CDR3 is TGTGCCAGCAGGACAGGGACTTCAGGAAACACCATATATTTT. Translation gives CASRTGTSGNTIYF.

This chain links TRBV7-2 with TRBJ1-4, with D maybe TRBD1 (6 bases). Germline V gene sequence: CDR1 SGHTA, CDR2 FQGNSA. The CDR3 sequence is 16 residues long. V lost 2 bases and J lost 5, with 15 bases in between. In DNA form, the CDR3 reads TGTGCCAGCAGCTTAAGTTTCAGCAGGGGAAATGAAAAACTGTTTTTT. Amino acids: CASSLSFSRGNEKLFF.